The 18 T cell receptor beta chains reported below all come from one sample, sequenced in a study of cytomegalovirus exposure and HLA in healthy donors. TCRdb's table, derived via immunoSEQ multiplex PCR, lists solely in-frame clones and lacks some. Of roughly 150,000 clones listed, 86% are singletons. The sequenced material came from PBMCs. Receptor source: a woman younger than 45 in good health and CMV-seronegative.

V usage is TRBV7-9 and J usage is TRBJ1-2; TRBD1 matches 8 bases. CDR3 length: 16 amino acids. The germline gives CDR1 SEHNR, CDR2 FQNEAQ (reference sequence). Trimming took 4 bases from V and 4 from J; bases not matched to a gene: 11. The CDR3 loop is CASSSGDRPAPYGYTF. The CDR3 nucleotides read TGTGCCAGCAGCTCGGGGGACAGGCCTGCCCCCTATGGCTACACCTTC.

This clone was seen a handful of times. V usage is TRBV28 and J usage is TRBJ1-5; tentative D call: TRBD1 (5 bases). The CDR3 runs to 15 residues. Germline assignment: CDR1 MDHEN and CDR2 SYDVKM. V was cut by 5 bases and J by 6 bases, with 17 bases left in between. The CDR3 loop is CASSQPGGVSQPQHF. The CDR3 DNA sequence: TGTGCCAGCAGTCAGCCTGGGGGGGTGAGTCAGCCCCAGCATTTT.

V is TRBV27 and J is TRBJ2-7; tentative D call: TRBD1 (5 bases). The V end lost 5 bases, the J end lost 3 bases, and 14 bases lay between the germline ends. The CDR3 runs to 14 residues. Germline V gives CDR1 MNHEY, CDR2 SMNVEV (reference sequence). This CDR3 is CASSASWGGYEQYF. CDR3 DNA: TGTGCCAGCAGTGCCTCTTGGGGCGGCTACGAGCAGTACTTC.

The chain links TRBV25-1 to TRBJ2-1, with D possibly matching TRBD1 (6 bases). The CDR3 totals 14 residues. CDR1 and CDR2 (germline): MGHDK, SYGVNS. V was cut by 4 bases and J by 4 bases, with 11 bases left in between. CDR3 amino acids: CASSAVGGYNEQFF. The DNA for the CDR3 is TGTGCCAGCAGTGCCGTAGGGGGTTACAATGAGCAGTTCTTC.

The V and J genes are TRBV29-1 and TRBJ2-7; D not resolved. Germline V lookup: CDR1 SQVTM, CDR2 ANQGSEA. Trimming removed 5 bases from V and 3 bases from J, with 11 bases in between. The CDR3 runs to 12 residues. CDR3 protein: CSVIDWNYEQYF. The DNA of the CDR3 is TGCAGCGTTATAGACTGGAACTACGAGCAGTACTTC.

The V gene is TRBV28, the J gene TRBJ1-2; D possibly corresponds to TRBD1 (5 bases). The germline gives CDR1 MDHEN, CDR2 SYDVKM. V was clipped by 6 bases and J by 3 bases, with 20 bases between them. This CDR3 is 16 amino acids long. The CDR3 DNA reads as TGTGCCAGCAGAGGGGACGTGGGGGGGACCGACTATGGCTACACCTTC. Protein product: CASRGDVGGTDYGYTF.

The chain recombines TRBV27 with TRBJ2-1; TRBD1 matches 8 bases. Germline loops: CDR1 MNHEY, CDR2 SMNVEV (reference sequence). Germline trimming cut 4 bases from V and 4 bases from J; bases unmatched to any gene: 3. There are 14 residues in the CDR3. CDR3 coding DNA: TGTGCCAGCAGTTACAGGGGGTATTACAATGAGCAGTTCTTC. Its translation is CASSYRGYYNEQFF.

The rearrangement links TRBV27 to TRBJ2-7; D is possibly TRBD2 (5 bases). The ends were cut back, 6 bases at V and 2 bases at J, with 20 bases in the middle. Germline V gives CDR1 MNHEY, CDR2 SMNVEV (reference sequence). CDR3 length: 16 amino acids. CDR3 bases: TGTGCCAGCAGGAACACTCGTAGCGATTCCCCCTACGAGCAGTACTTC. This sequence encodes CASRNTRSDSPYEQYF.

The rearrangement uses TRBV6-5 and TRBJ1-2, with 7 positions matching TRBD1. Unmatched junction bases numbered 11, after V lost 6 bases and J lost 4 bases. CDR3 length equals 15 residues. Looked up from germline, CDR1 is MNHEY and CDR2 is SVGAGI. Written as DNA, the CDR3 is TGTGCCAGCAGCGACGACAGGGAGGGATTCTATGGCTACACCTTC. Protein: CASSDDREGFYGYTF.

The V gene is TRBV6-5, the J gene TRBJ2-1; 9 bases line up with TRBD1. Trimming removed 0 bases from V and 6 bases from J; junction bases left unmatched: 6. Germline V lookup: CDR1 MNHEY, CDR2 SVGAGI. The CDR3 is 16 residues long. CDR3 bases: TGTGCCAGCAGTTACTCAGGGACAGGGAGGGGCAATGAGCAGTTCTTC. It encodes CASSYSGTGRGNEQFF.

V is TRBV28 and J is TRBJ2-2; no definite D call. V was clipped by 6 bases and J by 2 bases, with 10 bases between them. Per germline, CDR1 MDHEN and CDR2 SYDVKM. The CDR3 has 14 residues. CDR3 loop: CASSVLLNTGELFF. For the CDR3, the DNA is TGTGCCAGCAGCGTTCTACTCAACACCGGGGAGCTGTTTTTT.

The chain is built from TRBV5-6 and TRBJ2-3, with D unresolved. Germline-derived CDR1 and CDR2 are SGHDT and YYEEEE. The length of the CDR3 is 13 residues. Trimming removed 0 bases at V and 3 bases at J, with 5 bases between. CDR3: CASSLAETDTQYF. In nucleotides, the CDR3 is TGTGCCAGCAGCTTGGCGGAGACAGATACGCAGTATTTT.

This chain connects TRBV7-9 to TRBJ1-1; D is ambiguous. The CDR3 has 13 residues. Looked up from germline, CDR1 is SEHNR and CDR2 is FQNEAQ (reference sequence). The ends were cut back, 5 bases at V and 1 base at J, with 8 bases in the middle. The CDR3 sequence is CASSPQQNTEAFF. The CDR3 region has the DNA TGTGCCAGCAGCCCTCAGCAGAACACTGAAGCTTTCTTT.

For the CDR3, the DNA is TGTGCCAGCGTCGGGGGCTCCTACGAGCAGTACTTC. Its protein product is CASVGGSYEQYF. The gene calls are TRBV2 and TRBJ2-7; a weak D match, TRBD2 (6 bases). Trimming cost V 8 bases and J 0 bases, with 8 bases left between them. CDR3 length equals 12 residues. The germline V gene has CDR1 SNHLY and CDR2 FYNNEI.

The rearrangement uses TRBV5-6 and TRBJ1-2, with D perhaps matching TRBD1 (6 bases). V lost 2 bases to trimming and J lost 4 bases, with 15 bases between them. Germline V gene data show CDR1 as SGHDT and CDR2 as YYEEEE. The CDR3 runs 15 residues. The CDR3: CASSFSRGPVYGYTF. In nucleotides, the CDR3 is TGTGCCAGCAGCTTTAGTCGGGGGCCGGTCTATGGCTACACCTTC.

This chain connects TRBV5-1 to TRBJ1-2, with D possibly TRBD1 on 5 matching bases. Germline V lookup: CDR1 SGHRS, CDR2 YFSETQ. The CDR3 has 12 amino acids. V lost 6 bases and J 3 bases, leaving 9 bases between the germline ends. The DNA for the CDR3 is TGCGCCAGCAAAGGGGAAGACTATGGCTACACCTTC. This encodes CASKGEDYGYTF.

The chain has TRBV5-4 and TRBJ1-1; 7 bases line up with TRBD1. Germline V gives CDR1 SGHNT, CDR2 YYREEE (reference sequence). Germline trimming cut 4 bases from V and 0 bases from J; bases unmatched to any gene: 6. This CDR3 spans 15 amino acids. In DNA, the CDR3 is TGTGCCAGCAGCCCGAGACAGGGTGTGAACACTGAAGCTTTCTTT. This sequence encodes CASSPRQGVNTEAFF.

This clone was seen only once. This chain connects TRBV2 to TRBJ2-1, with 12 bases matching TRBD2. The CDR3 sequence is 14 residues long. V lost 5 bases to trimming and J lost 8 bases; unmatched junction nucleotides: 4. CDR1 and CDR2 from the germline V gene are SNHLY and FYNNEI. The CDR3 loop reads CASSLAGGPHEQFF. In DNA form, the CDR3 reads TGTGCCAGCAGTCTAGCGGGAGGGCCTCATGAGCAGTTCTTC.